Sequencing of this T cell receptor (beta chain) was carried out in a study of sequential checkpoint blockade in melanoma. Study overall: DNA from 91 pretreatment tumor samples underwent TCRβ immunosequencing. Twenty-two patients had matched tumor biopsies before treatment and at week 13 after nivolumab or ipilimumab alone.

Treatment here: randomized to nivolumab then ipilimumab (arm A) or the reverse (arm B). Profiling relied on immunoSEQ multiplex PCR, and the TCRdb table lists in-frame clones only, not all of them. This repertoire shows approximately 20,000 clones, 60% to 75% found once; its top ten account for around 4.9%. CDR3 length equals 14 residues. CDR1 SGHRS and CDR2 YFSETQ come from the germline V gene. V lost 4 bases and J 2 bases, leaving 12 bases between the germline ends. V usage is TRBV5-1 and J usage is TRBJ1-1; D gene unclear. This specimen consisted of tumor tissue (inferred from file names), obtained from a patient given nivolumab and ipilimumab in sequence. The sequence came from a human donor with melanoma. CDR3 coding DNA: TGCGCCAGCAGCGATTTTCAGTTCAACACTGAAGCTTTCTTT. Translating it yields CASSDFQFNTEAFF.